Listed here is a single TCR beta chain. Its specificity is not known. The sample originates from a study of CXCR3-negative and CXCR3-positive naive CD8 T cells. General study points: Partial loss of CXCR3 expression followed cryopreservation; most assays used fresh PBMCs. The TRBV-TRBJ usage of naive CXCR3-negative and CXCR3-positive cells was similar, but that of memory cells differed. Researchers report that CXCR3-positive naive cells carry more hydrophobic TRB CDR3s than CXCR3-negative naive cells.

The method, 5' RACE with UMI labels, was used to prepare the TRB cDNA libraries. One entry per CDR3 protein, without DNA, is what TCRdb gives after re-calling the 5' RACE reads. This sample lists some 140,000 distinct CDR3 sequences; its ten largest clones have just under 0.5%. Sequencing was done on a sample of naive CXCR3+ CD8+ T cells from blood. Subset here: CD45RO-CCR7+CD27+CD95- naive CD8+ T cells expressing CXCR3 (TNR3+). This TCR was sampled from a human donor in good health. Some clones in this sample may be carry-over from other donors' samples.

CDR3 amino acids: CASSLGPTTDGYTF. V and J are TRBV7-9 and TRBJ1-2. In germline, CDR1 is SEHNR, CDR2 FQNEAQ (reference sequence). The CDR3 consists of 14 residues.